A selection of T cell receptor beta chains follows, all from one sample in a study of response to subunit inactivated influenza vaccine. TCRdb ran MiXCR on the RT-PCR reads and lists one entry per CDR3 protein. This sample has around 790,000 distinct CDR3 sequences, with 20% to 25% found just once. This specimen was PBMCs from blood, taken about 5 days after vaccination. Receptor source: a man aged 50-59 years who received an inactivated influenza vaccine. The CDR3 runs from the conserved cysteine through the conserved F or W. The order of the fields is D gene, J gene, V gene, clone size, CDR3 protein, CDR3 DNA. The D gene is left open where the match is weak. Rows may omit the clone size; those that give it use once, few, many or a size class.

>NA|TRBJ1-1|TRBV20-1|few
CSARDGRTNTEAFF
TGCAGTGCTAGAGATGGCCGGACGAACACTGAAGCTTTCTTT
>TRBD1|TRBJ1-6|TRBV12-3/TRBV12-4|few
CASSQDRGRSPLHF
TGTGCCAGCAGTCAGGACAGGGGAAGGTCACCCCTCCACTTT
>NA|TRBJ1-6|TRBV20-1|few
CSARSSGHLNSPLHF
TGCAGTGCTAGGAGTTCGGGGCACCTTAATTCACCCCTCCACTTT
>TRBD2|TRBJ2-1|TRBV5-1|many
CASSLVAGEYNEQFF
TGCGCCAGCAGCTTGGTGGCGGGGGAGTACAATGAGCAGTTCTTC
>TRBD1|TRBJ2-6|TRBV4-3|NA
CASSQGGQGASGANVLTF
TGCGCCAGCAGCCAAGGGGGACAGGGGGCGAGTGGGGCCAACGTCCTGACTTTC
>NA|TRBJ2-2|TRBV7-2|many
CASSPGTATGELFF
TGTGCCAGCAGCCCCGGGACGGCCACCGGGGAGCTGTTTTTT
>NA|TRBJ1-6|TRBV4-2|NA
CASRQEYNSPLHF
TGTGCCAGCAGACAGGAGTATAATTCACCCCTCCACTTT
>TRBD1|TRBJ2-2|TRBV7-9|NA
CASSSSGTGASGELFF
TGTGCCAGCAGCTCCTCCGGGACAGGGGCATCCGGGGAGCTGTTTTTT
>NA|TRBJ2-5|TRBV20-1|NA
CSAILIGSQETQYF
TGCAGTGCAATCCTCATAGGGTCCCAAGAGACCCAGTACTTC
>NA|TRBJ1-1|TRBV6-4|many
CASSEYKDTEAFF
TGTGCCAGCAGTGAATACAAAGACACTGAAGCTTTCTTT
>NA|TRBJ1-2|TRBV18|NA
CASSWGTPNYGYTF
TGTGCCAGCTCATGGGGCACCCCTAACTATGGCTACACCTTC
>NA|TRBJ1-5|TRBV5-1|NA
CASSLERDQPQHF
TGCGCCAGCAGCTTGGAGCGGGATCAGCCCCAGCATTTT
>TRBD1|TRBJ1-1|TRBV20-1|NA
CSAPRGRGSSEAFF
TGCAGTGCTCCTCGGGGCAGGGGGTCTTCTGAAGCTTTCTTT
>TRBD2|TRBJ2-5|TRBV20-1|many
CSARAGTSGRETQYF
TGCAGTGCTAGAGCCGGGACTAGCGGAAGAGAGACCCAGTACTTC
>NA|TRBJ2-5|TRBV7-9|NA
CASSLQAETQYF
TGTGCCAGCAGCTTACAAGCGGAGACCCAGTACTTC
>NA|TRBJ1-1|TRBV5-1|many
CASRPGANTEAFF
TGCGCCAGCCGCCCGGGGGCGAACACTGAAGCTTTCTTT
>NA|TRBJ2-3|TRBV20-1|few
CSGTKAGTTDTQYF
TGCAGTGGGACTAAGGCCGGGACCACAGATACGCAGTATTTT
>NA|TRBJ2-7|TRBV6-1|few
CASSETPGPYEQYF
TGTGCCAGCAGTGAAACTCCAGGTCCCTACGAGCAGTACTTC